This is a list of T cell receptor beta chains from one sample in a study of immune evolution from preneoplasia to lung adenocarcinoma. The method was immunoSEQ multiplex PCR; TCRdb's version includes in-frame clones alone and lacks a portion of them. The sample records over 11,000 clones, 80% being singletons. Sequences were obtained from FFPE minimally invasive lung adenocarcinoma tissue. The receptors here all came from a person aged 65-85 years with lung adenocarcinoma. Both conserved end residues are part of each CDR3. Fields, in order: D gene, J gene, V gene, clone size, CDR3 protein, CDR3 DNA. D genes are given only for firm matches. Not every row has a clone size; where given, it reads once, few, many or a size class.

D: -
J: TRBJ2-2
V: TRBV5-1
size: -
CDR3: CASSLSGGRVGTGELFF
DNA: TGCGCCAGCAGCTTGTCCGGGGGGCGCGTGGGCACCGGGGAGCTGTTTTTT

D: -
J: TRBJ2-7
V: TRBV7-3
size: -
CDR3: CASSLGGFAYEQYF
DNA: TGTGCCAGCAGCCTTGGGGGTTTCGCCTACGAGCAGTACTTC

D: -
J: TRBJ2-5
V: TRBV4-1
size: once
CDR3: CASSQVWDYQETQYF
DNA: TGCGCCAGCAGCCAAGTGTGGGACTACCAAGAGACCCAGTACTTC

D: -
J: TRBJ2-7
V: TRBV7-3
size: -
CDR3: CASSLQGGEQYF
DNA: TGTGCCAGCAGCCTGCAGGGGGGCGAGCAGTACTTC

D: TRBD1
J: TRBJ1-6
V: TRBV6-5
size: -
CDR3: CASSYGGTGRNSPLHF
DNA: TGTGCCAGCAGTTACGGCGGGACAGGGCGAAATTCACCCCTCCACTTT

D: TRBD1
J: TRBJ1-3
V: TRBV19
size: -
CDR3: CASSMTGETGNTIYF
DNA: TGTGCCAGTAGTATGACAGGGGAGACTGGAAACACCATATATTTT

D: -
J: TRBJ1-5
V: TRBV30
size: -
CDR3: CAWSKAGREPQHF
DNA: TGTGCCTGGAGCAAGGCAGGCCGGGAGCCCCAGCATTTT

D: -
J: TRBJ1-1
V: TRBV28
size: -
CDR3: CASSLQGISGTEAFF
DNA: TGTGCCAGCAGTTTGCAGGGGATATCGGGGACTGAAGCTTTCTTT

D: -
J: TRBJ2-1
V: TRBV11-2
size: -
CDR3: CASSLRQGKGEYEQFF
DNA: TGTGCCAGCAGCTTAAGGCAGGGGAAGGGCGAATATGAGCAGTTCTTC

D: -
J: TRBJ1-5
V: TRBV11-3
size: -
CDR3: CASSLDGPFNQPQHF
DNA: TGTGCCAGCAGCTTAGACGGGCCGTTCAATCAGCCCCAGCATTTT

D: -
J: TRBJ1-2
V: TRBV7-8
size: -
CDR3: CASSLSDNYGYTF
DNA: TGTGCCAGCAGCTTATCCGACAACTATGGCTACACCTTC

D: -
J: TRBJ1-2
V: TRBV7-9
size: few
CDR3: CASSPYREGMSYTF
DNA: TGTGCCAGCAGCCCCTATCGTGAAGGGATGAGCTACACCTTC

D: -
J: TRBJ2-3
V: TRBV30
size: -
CDR3: CAWSLKTASTDTQYF
DNA: TGTGCCTGGAGTTTAAAGACAGCCAGCACAGATACGCAGTATTTT

D: -
J: TRBJ2-3
V: TRBV18
size: -
CDR3: CASRTENTDTQYF
DNA: TGTGCCAGCCGGACAGAGAACACAGATACGCAGTATTTT

D: TRBD2
J: TRBJ2-2
V: TRBV28
size: -
CDR3: CASSGLAGAGELFF
DNA: TGTGCCAGCAGCGGACTAGCGGGAGCCGGGGAGCTGTTTTTT

D: TRBD1
J: TRBJ1-1
V: TRBV5-1
size: -
CDR3: CASSLGSGGLWTEAFF
DNA: TGCGCCAGCAGCTTAGGTTCAGGGGGTTTGTGGACTGAAGCTTTCTTT

D: TRBD2
J: TRBJ2-1
V: TRBV6-1
size: -
CDR3: CASRLAGDTEQFF
DNA: TGTGCCAGCAGACTAGCGGGGGACACCGAGCAGTTCTTC

D: TRBD2
J: TRBJ2-3
V: TRBV6-4
size: once
CDR3: CASSLAGGTDTQYF
DNA: TGTGCCAGCAGTTTAGCGGGGGGCACAGATACGCAGTATTTT

D: TRBD1
J: TRBJ2-3
V: TRBV10-3
size: -
CDR3: CAISPDRGVTDTQYF
DNA: TGTGCCATCAGTCCGGACAGGGGAGTTACAGATACGCAGTATTTT

D: TRBD1
J: TRBJ1-1
V: TRBV30
size: -
CDR3: CAWVGQGGTEAFF
DNA: TGTGCCTGGGTAGGACAGGGAGGGACTGAAGCTTTCTTT

D: -
J: TRBJ1-1
V: TRBV6-1
size: -
CDR3: CASQLQSEAFF
DNA: TGTGCCAGCCAACTACAATCCGAAGCTTTCTTT

D: -
J: TRBJ2-2
V: TRBV6-1
size: -
CDR3: CASSVGGRQVPTGELFF
DNA: TGTGCCAGCAGTGTAGGCGGCAGGCAAGTACCCACCGGGGAGCTGTTTTTT

D: -
J: TRBJ2-7
V: TRBV7-6
size: -
CDR3: CASSRTRGPYEQYF
DNA: TGTGCCAGCAGCCGAACGCGGGGGCCCTACGAGCAGTACTTC

D: -
J: TRBJ2-3
V: TRBV18
size: -
CDR3: CASSPTASTDTQYF
DNA: TGTGCCAGCTCACCAACAGCTAGCACAGATACGCAGTATTTT

D: TRBD2
J: TRBJ2-5
V: TRBV5-4
size: once
CDR3: CASSSKLAEIQETQYF
DNA: TGTGCCAGCAGCAGTAAACTAGCGGAGATCCAAGAGACCCAGTACTTC

D: -
J: TRBJ2-1
V: TRBV18
size: few
CDR3: CASSPPNQGSVNEQFF
DNA: TGTGCCAGCTCACCACCGAATCAGGGTTCCGTAAATGAGCAGTTCTTC

D: -
J: TRBJ1-2
V: TRBV19
size: -
CDR3: CASSIRAQDGYTF
DNA: TGTGCCAGTAGTATCCGCGCCCAGGATGGCTACACCTTC

D: TRBD2
J: TRBJ2-7
V: TRBV28
size: -
CDR3: CASSGSGDEQYF
DNA: TGTGCCAGCAGTGGTAGCGGGGACGAGCAGTACTTC

D: -
J: TRBJ1-6
V: TRBV27
size: -
CDR3: CASSITGYNSPLHF
DNA: TGTGCCAGCAGTATAACAGGGTATAATTCACCCCTCCACTTT

D: TRBD1
J: TRBJ1-5
V: TRBV6-5
size: once
CDR3: CASSYTTGEDQPQHF
DNA: TGTGCCAGCAGTTACACAACAGGGGAGGATCAGCCCCAGCATTTT

D: -
J: TRBJ2-1
V: TRBV19
size: -
CDR3: CASSIAPGSHEQFF
DNA: TGTGCCAGTAGTATCGCCCCTGGGAGCCATGAGCAGTTCTTC

D: -
J: TRBJ2-1
V: TRBV9
size: -
CDR3: CASSPGSPNEQFF
DNA: TGTGCCAGCTCCCCTGGCAGCCCCAATGAGCAGTTCTTC

D: -
J: TRBJ2-7
V: TRBV6-6
size: once
CDR3: CASSYSTDYEQYF
DNA: TGTGCCAGCAGTTACTCGACGGACTACGAGCAGTACTTC

D: -
J: TRBJ1-1
V: TRBV19
size: -
CDR3: CASSIQRLNTEAFF
DNA: TGTGCCAGTAGTATCCAACGGCTGAACACTGAAGCTTTCTTT

D: -
J: TRBJ1-5
V: TRBV27
size: -
CDR3: CASSLEGVGNQPQHF
DNA: TGTGCCAGCAGTTTAGAGGGTGTGGGCAATCAGCCCCAGCATTTT

D: TRBD1
J: TRBJ1-4
V: TRBV6-5
size: -
CDR3: CASSSSTGTNEKLFF
DNA: TGTGCCAGCAGCAGCTCGACAGGGACTAATGAAAAACTGTTTTTT